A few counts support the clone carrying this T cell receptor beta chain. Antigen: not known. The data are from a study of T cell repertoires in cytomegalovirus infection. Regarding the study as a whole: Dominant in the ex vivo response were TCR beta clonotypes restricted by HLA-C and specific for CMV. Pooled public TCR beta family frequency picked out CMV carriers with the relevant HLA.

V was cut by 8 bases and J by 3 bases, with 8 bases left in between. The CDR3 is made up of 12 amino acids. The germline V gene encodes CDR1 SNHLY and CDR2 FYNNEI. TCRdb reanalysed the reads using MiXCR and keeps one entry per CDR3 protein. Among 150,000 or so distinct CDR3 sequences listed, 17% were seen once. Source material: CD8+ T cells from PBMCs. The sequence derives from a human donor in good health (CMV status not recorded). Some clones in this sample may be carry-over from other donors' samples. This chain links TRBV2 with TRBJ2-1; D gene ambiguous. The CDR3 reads CASSHLYNEQFF. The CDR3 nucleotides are TGTGCCAGCTCCCACCTCTACAATGAGCAGTTCTTC.